The clone carrying this T cell receptor beta chain came up a few times. The antigen is undetermined. The entry originates in a study of vaccination and CD4 T cells after COVID-19. For the study at large: A CEFX pool, an HIV-1 Nef pool, or no peptide went to control cultures.

This CDR3 is 17 amino acids long. V lost 5 bases and J lost 0; bases outside the gene matches: 9. Germline V CDR1 and CDR2: SGHTA, FQGNSA. Noted treatment: roughly ten-day PBMC culture with coronavirus spike peptide pools or control peptides (ViraFEST assay). On day 3 and again on day 7, fresh IL-2 medium was used to replace half the medium. Cultured CD4+ T cell DNA underwent sequencing with the Oncomine TCR Beta short-read assay. Once CD4+ T cells had been cultured, genomic DNA was extracted from them. A single record per CDR3 protein comes from TCRdb applying MiXCR to the PCR reads. The sample lists about 20,000 distinct CDR3 sequences, 66% seen once, with roughly 3.5% in the top ten.

The origin of this receptor is a human donor who had recovered from COVID-19. The genes are TRBV7-2 and TRBJ2-2, with TRBD2 matching 7 bases. The sequencing sample was made of CD4+ T cells from blood, cultured in vitro. CDR3 sequence reads: CASSPPRDYPNTGELFF. The CDR3 DNA follows: TGTGCCAGCAGCCCCCCCCGGGACTATCCGAACACCGGGGAGCTGTTTTTT. Full variable domain (rest looked up from reference TRBV7-2 and TRBJ2-2): GAGVSQSPSNKVTEKGKDVELRCDPISGHTALYWYRQSLGQGLEFLIYFQGNSAPDKSGLPSDRFSAERTGGSVSTLTIQRTQQEDSAVYLCASSPPRDYPNTGELFFGEGSRLTVL.